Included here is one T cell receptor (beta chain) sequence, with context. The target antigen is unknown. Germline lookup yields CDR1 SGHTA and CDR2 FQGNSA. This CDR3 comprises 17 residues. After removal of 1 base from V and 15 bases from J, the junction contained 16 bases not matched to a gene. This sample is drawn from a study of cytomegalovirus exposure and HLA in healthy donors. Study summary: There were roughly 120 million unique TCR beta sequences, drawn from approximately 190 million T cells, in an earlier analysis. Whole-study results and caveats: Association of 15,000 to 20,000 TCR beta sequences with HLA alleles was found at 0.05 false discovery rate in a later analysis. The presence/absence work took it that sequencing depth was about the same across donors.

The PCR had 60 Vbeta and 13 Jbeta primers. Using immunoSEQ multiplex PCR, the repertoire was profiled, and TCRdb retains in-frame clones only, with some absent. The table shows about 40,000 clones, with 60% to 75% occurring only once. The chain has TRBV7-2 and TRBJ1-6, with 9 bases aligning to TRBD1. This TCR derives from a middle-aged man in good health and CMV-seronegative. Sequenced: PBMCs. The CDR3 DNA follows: TGTGCCAGCAGCTTAGGGGGTCCGGGACAGGGTTTCACGCGCCTCCACTTT. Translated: CASSLGGPGQGFTRLHF.